This T cell receptor (beta chain) was observed in a study of T cell responses to AZD1222 COVID-19 vaccine. V lost 6 bases and J lost 0, with 12 bases in between. The CDR3 length is 14 residues. Germline V gene sequence: CDR1 MNHEY, CDR2 SVGAGI. Notes on the study in general: A rise in Spike-specific TCR breadth and depth followed two AZD1222 doses. Distributed over spike, vaccine-associated CD4 TCRs predominated at 160-218 and 743-854. Targets within unmutated variant regions were reportedly found for nearly half of spike-specific TCRs.

A remark on this clone: The antigen remains undetermined.

TCRdb keeps only in-frame clones here, not all; method: immunoSEQ multiplex PCR. Seen here are over 110,000 clones, 93% observed once, and the top ten hold 10% to 15%. Sequencing was performed on peripheral blood, taken after recovery from COVID-19. This clonotype originated in an adult who had recovered from COVID-19. The chain carries TRBV6-5 and TRBJ2-7, with D tentatively TRBD2 (5 bases). The CDR3 reads CASSRDYTSYEQYF. CDR3 coding DNA: TGTGCCAGCAGCCGAGACTATACCTCCTACGAGCAGTACTTC.